These 17 T cell receptor beta chains came from one sample sequenced in a study of blood T cell repertoires in COVID-19. The table came from immunoSEQ multiplex PCR; TCRdb's copy has only in-frame clones and leaves some out. The table has 90,000 or so clones, about 84% seen once. Material for sequencing was peripheral blood. These receptors came from an elderly man with active or convalescent COVID-19.

The chain carries TRBV11-2 and TRBJ2-3; 9 bases agree with TRBD1. Trimming removed 4 bases from V and 0 bases from J; junction bases left unmatched: 2. The germline V gene encodes CDR1 SGHAT and CDR2 FQNNGV. This CDR3 is 15 amino acids long. The CDR3 loop is CASSSGQGSTDTQYF. CDR3 DNA sequence: TGTGCCAGCAGCTCGGGACAGGGAAGCACAGATACGCAGTATTTT.

This chain uses TRBV6-2 or TRBV6-3 with TRBJ2-5; D possibly corresponds to TRBD2 (7 bases). Trimming cost V 2 bases and J 1 base, with 23 bases left between them. The CDR3 is 19 residues long. Germline V lookup: CDR1 MNHEY, CDR2 SVGEGT. CDR3 sequence: CASSYRGALRGGPQETQYF. DNA of the CDR3: TGTGCCAGCAGTTACAGAGGGGCCCTGAGGGGGGGCCCCCAAGAGACCCAGTACTTC.

CDR3 coding DNA: TGTGCCAGTAGTGCCAGACAGGGTATCGGCTACACCTTC. Protein product: CASSARQGIGYTF. This chain joins TRBV19 and TRBJ1-2, with TRBD1 matching 7 bases. Germline V CDR1 and CDR2: LNHDA, SQIVND (reference sequence). CDR3 length: 13 amino acids. J was trimmed by 8 bases and V by 5 bases; bases with no gene match: 8. The full variable domain, its missing parts supplied by reference TRBV19 and TRBJ1-2, is DGGITQSPKYLFRKEGQNVTLSCEQNLNHDAMYWYRQDPGQGLRLIYYSQIVNDFQKGDIAEGYSVSREKKESFPLTVTSAQKNPTAFYLCASSARQGIGYTFGSGTRLTVV.

The table lists this clone with a few counts. The chain has TRBV3-1 (or the pseudogene TRBV3-2) and TRBJ2-7; 9 nucleotides align to TRBD1. The CDR3 totals 14 residues. V lost 4 bases to trimming and J lost 2 bases; unmatched junction nucleotides: 3. CDR1 LGHDT and CDR2 YNNKEL come from the germline V gene (reference sequence). In DNA, the CDR3 is TGTGCCAGCAGCCCTACAGGGGGCACCTACGAGCAGTACTTC. Translating gives CASSPTGGTYEQYF.

This clone was recorded a few times. V and J are TRBV18 and TRBJ1-2; 7 bases line up with TRBD1. Germline assignment: CDR1 KGHSH and CDR2 LQKENI. V was clipped by 6 bases and J by 8 bases; unmatched bases: 9. This CDR3 has 13 residues. The CDR3 DNA reads as TGTGCCAGCTCGCCCGGACAGGAGACAGGCTACACCTTC. As protein: CASSPGQETGYTF.

J is TRBJ1-6 and V is TRBV5-1; tentative D call: TRBD1 (6 bases). Trimming took 0 bases from V and 6 from J, leaving 13 bases between them. This CDR3 comprises 16 residues. The germline CDR1 and CDR2 sequences are SGHRS and YFSETQ. CDR3 nucleotide sequence: TGCGCCAGCAGCTTGGGGCCACAGGGACCTAATTCACCCCTCCACTTT. This sequence encodes CASSLGPQGPNSPLHF.

V is TRBV7-8 and J is TRBJ2-7; 7 nucleotides match TRBD1. Germline assignment: CDR1 SGHVS and CDR2 FQNEAQ. This CDR3 region has 12 residues. J gave up 6 bases and V 5 bases, and 4 bases lay outside the gene matches. CDR3 region: CASSPTGTEQYF. In nucleotides, the CDR3 is TGTGCCAGCAGCCCGACAGGGACCGAGCAGTACTTC.

The chain uses TRBV7-9 and TRBJ2-7; 8 nucleotides line up with TRBD1. V lost 1 base to trimming and J lost 0 bases; unmatched junction nucleotides: 8. This CDR3 is built from 17 residues. Germline CDR1 is SEHNR and CDR2 is FQNEAQ (reference sequence). The CDR3 spells CASSLVGQGASSYEQYF. Here the CDR3 DNA reads TGTGCCAGCAGCTTAGTCGGTCAGGGGGCAAGCTCCTACGAGCAGTACTTC. Drawing the rest from reference TRBV7-9 and TRBJ2-7, the complete variable domain is DTGVSQNPRHKITKRGQNVTFRCDPISEHNRLYWYRQTLGQGPEFLTYFQNEAQLEKSRLLSDRFSAERPKGSFSTLEIQRTEQGDSAMYLCASSLVGQGASSYEQYFGPGTRLTVT.

The rearrangement uses TRBV2 and TRBJ2-5, with 7 bases lining up with TRBD1. Germline values: CDR1 SNHLY, CDR2 FYNNEI. The V gene end was trimmed by 7 bases and the J gene end by 5 bases; junction bases not matched to a gene: 4. The CDR3 length is 12 residues. The CDR3 loop is CASNRGVETQYF. Written as DNA, the CDR3 is TGTGCCAGCAACAGGGGAGTTGAGACCCAGTACTTC. Full variable domain (rest looked up from reference TRBV2 and TRBJ2-5): EPEVTQTPSHQVTQMGQEVILRCVPISNHLYFYWYRQILGQKVEFLVSFYNNEISEKSEIFDDQFSVERPDGSNFTLKIRSTKLEDSAMYFCASNRGVETQYFGPGTRLLVL.

The J gene is TRBJ2-7, the V gene TRBV5-1; 7 positions match TRBD1. There are 15 residues in the CDR3. CDR1 and CDR2 (germline): SGHRS, YFSETQ. V shed 4 bases, J shed 3 bases, and the junction held 10 bases outside the gene matches. CDR3 sequence (DNA): TGCGCCAGCAGCCCCCGGGACAGTATGGTCTACGAGCAGTACTTC. Its protein is CASSPRDSMVYEQYF. Variable domain in full (rest from reference TRBV5-1 and TRBJ2-7): KAGVTQTPRYLIKTRGQQVTLSCSPISGHRSVSWYQQTPGQGLQFLFEYFSETQRNKGNFPGRFSGRQFSNSRSEMNVSTLELGDSALYLCASSPRDSMVYEQYFGPGTRLTVT.

The chain recombines TRBV5-4 with TRBJ2-5; weak D call: TRBD2 (6 bases). This CDR3 region has 14 residues. V was shortened by 3 bases and J by 5 bases, with 14 bases between the two germline ends. In germline, CDR1 is SGHNT, CDR2 YYREEE (reference sequence). Written as DNA, the CDR3 is TGTGCCAGCAGCTCCTCTAGCGTGCGGGAGACCCAGTACTTC. Translation gives CASSSSSVRETQYF.

This chain links TRBV7-8 with TRBJ1-2; 7 positions agree with TRBD1. The V gene end was trimmed by 5 bases and the J gene end by 4 bases; junction bases not matched to a gene: 7. This CDR3 region has 14 residues. Germline assignment: CDR1 SGHVS and CDR2 FQNEAQ. The CDR3 is CASSNRQGAYGYTF. CDR3 DNA sequence: TGTGCCAGCAGCAATCGACAGGGTGCCTATGGCTACACCTTC.

The chain joins TRBV5-1 to TRBJ1-2, with 7 bases that match TRBD1. This CDR3 is built from 15 residues. CDR1 is SGHRS, CDR2 YFSETQ, per germline. The junction had 10 bases not matched to a gene; V was cut back by 1 base and J by 7 bases. Written as DNA, the CDR3 is TGCGCCAGCAGCTTGTTTGACAGGGCGATATCTGGCTACACCTTC. This sequence encodes CASSLFDRAISGYTF. Complete variable domain (other parts from reference TRBV5-1 and TRBJ1-2): KAGVTQTPRYLIKTRGQQVTLSCSPISGHRSVSWYQQTPGQGLQFLFEYFSETQRNKGNFPGRFSGRQFSNSRSEMNVSTLELGDSALYLCASSLFDRAISGYTFGSGTRLTVV.

The chain recombines TRBV21-1 with TRBJ1-1; the DNA was not used to check the table's D call, TRBD1. TRBV21-1 is noted as a pseudogene. This CDR3 region has 17 residues. The CDR3 here is CASSPRTGKVGNTEAFF. CDR3 in DNA: TGTGCCAGCAGCCCGCGGACAGGGAAGGTTGGGAACACTGAAGCTTTCTTT.

Written as DNA, the CDR3 is TGTGCCAGCAGTCTAGGGGGCGGAGAGACCCAGTACTTC. This gives the protein CASSLGGGETQYF. The chain recombines TRBV2 with TRBJ2-5; TRBD1 aligns across 7 bases. V lost 5 bases to trimming and J lost 4 bases; unmatched junction nucleotides: 4. CDR3 size: 13 residues. Germline CDR1 is SNHLY and CDR2 is FYNNEI. Looking up the rest from reference TRBV2 and TRBJ2-5 gives the full variable domain: EPEVTQTPSHQVTQMGQEVILRCVPISNHLYFYWYRQILGQKVEFLVSFYNNEISEKSEIFDDQFSVERPDGSNFTLKIRSTKLEDSAMYFCASSLGGGETQYFGPGTRLLVL.

The chain joins TRBV28 to TRBJ2-7; no definite D call. V lost 5 bases to trimming and J lost 2 bases, with 19 bases between them. This CDR3 is built from 16 residues. Per the germline V gene, CDR1 is MDHEN and CDR2 is SYDVKM. In nucleotides, the CDR3 is TGTGCCAGCAGTACACCGGCTATGGGCGCTACCTACGAGCAGTACTTC. This encodes CASSTPAMGATYEQYF.

V gene TRBV5-1 combines with J gene TRBJ1-1, with TRBD1 matching over 10 bases. CDR1 and CDR2 (germline): SGHRS, YFSETQ. The CDR3 is 14 residues long. V lost 3 bases to trimming and J lost 4 bases; unmatched junction nucleotides: 3. The CDR3 region has the DNA TGCGCCAGCAGCTGGGACAGGGGAGGCACTGAAGCTTTCTTT. Translated: CASSWDRGGTEAFF.